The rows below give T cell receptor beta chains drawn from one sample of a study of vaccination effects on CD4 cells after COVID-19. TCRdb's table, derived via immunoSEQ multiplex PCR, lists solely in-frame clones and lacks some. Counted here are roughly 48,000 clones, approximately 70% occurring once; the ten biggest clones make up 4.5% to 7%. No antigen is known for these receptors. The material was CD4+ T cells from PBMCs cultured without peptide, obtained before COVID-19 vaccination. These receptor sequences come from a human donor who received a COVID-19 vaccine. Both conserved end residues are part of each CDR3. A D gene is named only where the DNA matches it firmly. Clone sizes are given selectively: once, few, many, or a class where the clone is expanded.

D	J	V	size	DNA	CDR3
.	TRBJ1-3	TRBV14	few	TGTGCCAGCAGCCAAGATACAGGTCTGAGTGGAAACACCATATATTTT	CASSQDTGLSGNTIYF
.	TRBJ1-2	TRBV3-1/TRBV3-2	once	TGTGCCAGCAGCCAGACACACGGAGGTAACTATGGCTACACCTTC	CASSQTHGGNYGYTF
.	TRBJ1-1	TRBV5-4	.	TGTGCCGCCACACTGCCGGGAAGGGACACTGAAGCTTTCTTT	CAATLPGRDTEAFF
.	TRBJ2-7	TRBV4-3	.	TGCGCCAGCAGCCAAGATTTGGTAGCAGGACTACGACGGGAGCAGTACTTC	CASSQDLVAGLRREQYF
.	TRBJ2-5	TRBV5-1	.	TGCGCCAGCAGCCCCGCCCCCCAAGAGACCCAGTACTTC	CASSPAPQETQYF
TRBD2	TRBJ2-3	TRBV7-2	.	TGTGCCAGCAGCCCGGGGACTAGTCCAGATACGCAGTATTTT	CASSPGTSPDTQYF
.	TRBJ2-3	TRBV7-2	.	TGTGCCAGCAGCTCCTGGGTCACAGATACGCAGTATTTT	CASSSWVTDTQYF
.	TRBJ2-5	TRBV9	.	TGTGCCAGCAGCGTAGGGAGTAGGCAAGAGACCCAGTACTTC	CASSVGSRQETQYF
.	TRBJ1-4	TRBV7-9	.	TGTGCCAGCAGCTCTAAACGAGGGGGGAGTGAAAAACTGTTTTTT	CASSSKRGGSEKLFF
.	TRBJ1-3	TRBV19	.	TGTGCCAGTAGGACGGGAAAACGAGGAAACACCATATATTTT	CASRTGKRGNTIYF
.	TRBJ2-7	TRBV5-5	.	TGTGCCAGCAGCTTGGCCCCAGGAACCTCCTACGAGCAGTACTTC	CASSLAPGTSYEQYF
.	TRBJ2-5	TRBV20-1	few	TGCAGTGCTAGTCTCGGGAGTGAAGAGACCCAGTACTTC	CSASLGSEETQYF
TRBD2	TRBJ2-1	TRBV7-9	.	TGTGCCAGCAGCCCCAATGGACTAGCGGGACACAATGAGCAGTTCTTC	CASSPNGLAGHNEQFF